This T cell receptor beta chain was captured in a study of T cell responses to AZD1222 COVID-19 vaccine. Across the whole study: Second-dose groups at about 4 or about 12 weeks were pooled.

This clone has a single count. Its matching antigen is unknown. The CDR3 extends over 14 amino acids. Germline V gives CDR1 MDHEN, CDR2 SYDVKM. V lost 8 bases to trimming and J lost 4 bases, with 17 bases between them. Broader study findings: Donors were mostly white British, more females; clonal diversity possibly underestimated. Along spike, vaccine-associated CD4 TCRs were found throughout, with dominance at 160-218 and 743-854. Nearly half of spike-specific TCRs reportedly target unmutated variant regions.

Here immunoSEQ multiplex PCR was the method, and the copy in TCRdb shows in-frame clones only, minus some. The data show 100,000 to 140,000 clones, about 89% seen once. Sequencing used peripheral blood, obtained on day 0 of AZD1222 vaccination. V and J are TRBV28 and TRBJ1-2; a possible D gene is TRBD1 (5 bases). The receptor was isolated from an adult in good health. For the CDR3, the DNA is TGTGCCAGCGGCTCCTGGGGCGACCTCTATGGCTACACCTTC. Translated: CASGSWGDLYGYTF.